One T cell receptor beta chain is described in this entry. Antigen specificity is unknown. This entry belongs to a study of cytomegalovirus exposure and HLA in healthy donors. About the research overall: A data release that came early held approximately 92 million unique TCRs from HLA-typed donors.

Whereas donors were nominally healthy upon sampling, unrecorded immune exposures were probable. Study-wide findings and caveats: With high specificity and sensitivity, the classifier reportedly diagnosed cytomegalovirus status.

The CDR3 length is 12 residues. Trimming cost V 5 bases and J 7 bases, with 11 bases left between them. Germline CDR1 is MNHNY and CDR2 is SVGAGI (reference sequence). The PCR employed 60 Vbeta primers together with 13 Jbeta primers. The authors' processing: A follow-up analysis tallied some 80 million unique TCR beta chains, about 11 million shared. Sequencing was performed with immunoSEQ multiplex PCR; in TCRdb, only in-frame clones are kept and a portion is missing. Clonal size and the V and J genes are those of that table, whereas D and trimming came from the DNA. This sample yields around 190,000 clones, of which about nine tenths are seen a single time; around 0.99% belongs to the top ten.

The chain couples TRBV6-6 to TRBJ1-2; D unresolved. Sequenced input: PBMCs. The clonotype originates from a boy between 2 and 10 years old in good health and CMV-seronegative. DNA of the CDR3: TGTGCCAGCAGTCCCGGAAGCGGTGGCTACACCTTC. Protein product: CASSPGSGGYTF.